The T cell receptor (beta chain) under discussion was sequenced for a study of blood T cells in healthy people across ages. CDR3 length: 15 amino acids. Germline V gene lookup returns CDR1 MNHEY and CDR2 SVGAGI. J gave up 7 bases and V 5 bases, and 13 bases lay outside the gene matches. Next came a second PCR, run for about 7 to 11 cycles, which used a sample-barcoded 5' primer along with a J-beta primer mix. MiXCR, run by TCRdb on the 5' RACE reads, gives a single entry per CDR3 protein. This repertoire shows about 1.1 million distinct CDR3 sequences, around two fifths found once; its top ten account for around 14%.

The sequenced material came from blood. The receptor was derived from a man aged 18 to 29 in good health. The V gene is TRBV6-5, the J gene TRBJ1-2; 7 bases map to TRBD1. CDR3 sequence: CASSRRTDRVSGYTF. The CDR3 DNA sequence: TGTGCCAGCAGTCGCCGGACTGACAGGGTCAGTGGCTACACCTTC.